A single sample is the source of the 6 T cell receptor beta chains below, sequenced in a study of blood T cell repertoires in COVID-19. Libraries were prepared by immunoSEQ multiplex PCR; TCRdb keeps only in-frame clonotypes and omits some of them. The data hold roughly 68,000 clones, with under 85% observed a single time. The sequenced sample consisted of peripheral blood. These receptors all come from a man between 60 and 75 years old with COVID-19, enrolled during active disease.

J is TRBJ1-6 and V is TRBV30; possible D gene TRBD1, 6 bases. Trimming took 3 bases from V and 6 from J, leaving 9 bases between them. In germline, CDR1 is GTSNPN, CDR2 SVGIG (reference sequence). The CDR3 spans 13 residues. This chain's CDR3 is CAWSGQSNSPLHF. The CDR3 DNA reads TGTGCCTGGAGCGGACAGTCTAATTCACCCCTCCACTTT. The variable domain in full, with the rest retrieved from reference TRBV30 and TRBJ1-6, is SQTIHQWPATLVQPVGSPLSLECTVEGTSNPNLYWYRQAAGRGLQLLFYSVGIGQISSEVPQNLSASRPQDRQFILSSKKLLLSDSGFYLCAWSGQSNSPLHFGNGTRLTVT.

This clone was counted only a few times. The CDR3 here is CASSLEGGNQPQHF. CDR3 coding DNA: TGCGCCAGCAGCTTGGAAGGAGGCAATCAGCCCCAGCATTTT. V is TRBV5-1 and J is TRBJ1-5; no reliable D call. Trimming shortened V by 0 bases and J by 2 bases, and 6 bases separated the two germline ends. Germline V gene lookup returns CDR1 SGHRS and CDR2 YFSETQ. The CDR3 runs to 14 residues. Full variable domain (outside the CDR3, taken from reference TRBV5-1 and TRBJ1-5): KAGVTQTPRYLIKTRGQQVTLSCSPISGHRSVSWYQQTPGQGLQFLFEYFSETQRNKGNFPGRFSGRQFSNSRSEMNVSTLELGDSALYLCASSLEGGNQPQHFGDGTRLSIL.

This clone was counted once. CDR3 loop: CASSPRRQGDGYTF. For the CDR3, the DNA is TGCGCCAGCAGCCCACGCCGACAGGGCGATGGCTACACCTTC. This chain uses TRBV5-1 with TRBJ1-2; 7 bases fit TRBD1. Losses at the gene ends were 4 bases for V and 6 bases for J; bases not matched to a gene: 9. This CDR3 has 14 amino acids. CDR1 is SGHRS, CDR2 YFSETQ, per germline. Full variable domain (rest looked up from reference TRBV5-1 and TRBJ1-2): KAGVTQTPRYLIKTRGQQVTLSCSPISGHRSVSWYQQTPGQGLQFLFEYFSETQRNKGNFPGRFSGRQFSNSRSEMNVSTLELGDSALYLCASSPRRQGDGYTFGSGTRLTVV.

This clone was counted once. The rearrangement links TRBV30 to TRBJ1-5, with D perhaps matching TRBD1 (6 bases). Germline lookup yields CDR1 GTSNPN and CDR2 SVGIG (reference sequence). CDR3 size: 15 residues. Deletions cut 3 bases from V and 3 bases from J, with 15 bases between. CDR3 amino acids: CAWSRQAGANQPQHF. The CDR3 region has the DNA TGTGCCTGGAGCCGACAGGCGGGGGCCAATCAGCCCCAGCATTTT.

The chain links TRBV6-4 to TRBJ2-1; tentatively, D is TRBD2 (5 bases). CDR3 length: 11 amino acids. Trimming removed 4 bases from V and 12 bases from J, with 10 bases in between. CDR1 and CDR2 (germline): MRHNA, SNTAGT. For the CDR3, the DNA is TGTGCCAGCAGTGGCGACGGGGTGCAGTTCTTC. This gives the protein CASSGDGVQFF.

The chain carries TRBV3-1 (or the pseudogene TRBV3-2) and TRBJ2-7, with 9 nucleotides matching TRBD1. The CDR3 is made up of 15 amino acids. After removal of 4 bases from V and 0 bases from J, the junction contained 4 bases not matched to a gene. Germline V gene data show CDR1 as LGHDT and CDR2 as YNNKEL (reference sequence). Written as DNA, the CDR3 is TGTGCCAGCAGCCGACAGGGGGGTCTCTCCTACGAGCAGTACTTC. This gives the protein CASSRQGGLSYEQYF.